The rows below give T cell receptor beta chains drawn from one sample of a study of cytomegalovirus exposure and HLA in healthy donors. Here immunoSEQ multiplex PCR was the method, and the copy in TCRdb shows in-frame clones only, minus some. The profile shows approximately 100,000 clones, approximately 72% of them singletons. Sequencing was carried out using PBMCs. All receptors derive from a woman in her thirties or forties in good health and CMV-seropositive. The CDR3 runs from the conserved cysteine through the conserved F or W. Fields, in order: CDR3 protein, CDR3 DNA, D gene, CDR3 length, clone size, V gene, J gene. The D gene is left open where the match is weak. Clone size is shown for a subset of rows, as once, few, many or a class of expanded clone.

cdr3_aa: CATRAAYPLEQYF
cdr3_nt: TGTGCCACCAGAGCGGCTTACCCCCTCGAGCAGTACTTC
d_call: .
cdr3_length: 13
clone_size: .
v_call: TRBV6-1
j_call: TRBJ2-7

cdr3_aa: CASSQWTAPTQYF
cdr3_nt: TGCGCCAGCAGCCAATGGACTGCTCCTACGCAGTATTTT
d_call: .
cdr3_length: 13
clone_size: .
v_call: TRBV5-1
j_call: TRBJ2-3

cdr3_aa: CASSLEAGVGTEAFF
cdr3_nt: TGTGCCAGCAGCTTGGAGGCAGGGGTGGGCACTGAAGCTTTCTTT
d_call: .
cdr3_length: 15
clone_size: .
v_call: TRBV5-6
j_call: TRBJ1-1

cdr3_aa: CASSLPSGLAGHSYEQYF
cdr3_nt: TGTGCCAGCAGCTTACCCTCCGGACTAGCGGGACACTCCTACGAGCAGTACTTC
d_call: TRBD2
cdr3_length: 18
clone_size: .
v_call: TRBV7-8
j_call: TRBJ2-7

cdr3_aa: CASSPPGETQYF
cdr3_nt: TGTGCCAGCAGCCCCCCAGGGGAGACCCAGTACTTC
d_call: .
cdr3_length: 12
clone_size: .
v_call: TRBV7-6
j_call: TRBJ2-5

cdr3_aa: CASSFQNSYEQYF
cdr3_nt: TGTGCCAGCAGCTTTCAAAACTCCTACGAGCAGTACTTC
d_call: .
cdr3_length: 13
clone_size: .
v_call: TRBV5-4
j_call: TRBJ2-7

cdr3_aa: CASSLVSVNSYEQYF
cdr3_nt: TGTGCCAGCAGCTTAGTATCGGTGAACTCCTACGAGCAGTACTTC
d_call: .
cdr3_length: 15
clone_size: .
v_call: TRBV7-2
j_call: TRBJ2-7

cdr3_aa: CASSGQGASDTQYF
cdr3_nt: TGTGCCAGCAGCGGACAGGGGGCCTCAGATACGCAGTATTTT
d_call: TRBD1
cdr3_length: 14
clone_size: few
v_call: TRBV6-5
j_call: TRBJ2-3

cdr3_aa: CASSLLGGEQYF
cdr3_nt: TGTGCCAGCAGTTTATTGGGAGGCGAGCAGTACTTC
d_call: .
cdr3_length: 12
clone_size: .
v_call: TRBV27
j_call: TRBJ2-7

cdr3_aa: CAISPGIGTSGRGEQFF
cdr3_nt: TGTGCCATCTCCCCGGGAATTGGTACTAGTGGGAGAGGTGAGCAGTTCTTC
d_call: .
cdr3_length: 17
clone_size: .
v_call: TRBV2
j_call: TRBJ2-1

cdr3_aa: CASSLDASALPTDTQYF
cdr3_nt: TGTGCCAGCAGCTTAGATGCCAGTGCCCTGCCCACAGATACGCAGTATTTT
d_call: .
cdr3_length: 17
clone_size: .
v_call: TRBV7-2
j_call: TRBJ2-3

cdr3_aa: CASSQERVDRRTEAFF
cdr3_nt: TGCGCCAGCAGCCAAGAAAGGGTGGACAGGCGCACTGAAGCTTTCTTT
d_call: TRBD1
cdr3_length: 16
clone_size: few
v_call: TRBV4-1
j_call: TRBJ1-1

cdr3_aa: CASSLYVTSGYNEQFF
cdr3_nt: TGTGCCAGCAGCTTATACGTGACTAGCGGCTACAATGAGCAGTTCTTC
d_call: TRBD2
cdr3_length: 16
clone_size: .
v_call: TRBV7-6
j_call: TRBJ2-1

cdr3_aa: CASSRGGHYGYTF
cdr3_nt: TGTGCCAGCAGTAGGGGGGGGCACTATGGCTACACCTTC
d_call: .
cdr3_length: 13
clone_size: .
v_call: TRBV6-5
j_call: TRBJ1-2

cdr3_aa: CASSFNPGQSYEQYF
cdr3_nt: TGTGCCAGCAGCTTTAATCCGGGACAATCCTACGAGCAGTACTTC
d_call: .
cdr3_length: 15
clone_size: .
v_call: TRBV5-5
j_call: TRBJ2-7

cdr3_aa: CASSKDPSETDLYEQYF
cdr3_nt: TGTGCCAGCAGCAAAGACCCGTCTGAGACAGACCTCTACGAGCAGTACTTC
d_call: .
cdr3_length: 17
clone_size: few
v_call: TRBV21-1
j_call: TRBJ2-7

cdr3_aa: CASSPIIDRGGTQYF
cdr3_nt: TGTGCCAGCAGCCCCATAATCGACAGGGGGGGGACCCAGTACTTC
d_call: TRBD1
cdr3_length: 15
clone_size: .
v_call: TRBV9
j_call: TRBJ2-5

cdr3_aa: CATQTGTGRHEQYF
cdr3_nt: TGTGCCACTCAGACCGGGACAGGGCGCCACGAGCAGTACTTC
d_call: TRBD1
cdr3_length: 14
clone_size: .
v_call: TRBV6-5
j_call: TRBJ2-7

cdr3_aa: CASSGAQGAVDTQYF
cdr3_nt: TGTGCCAGCAGTGGGGCACAGGGGGCGGTGGATACGCAGTATTTT
d_call: TRBD1
cdr3_length: 15
clone_size: .
v_call: TRBV6-1
j_call: TRBJ2-3

cdr3_aa: CASSISAGNGADTQYF
cdr3_nt: TGTGCCAGTAGTATTAGCGCGGGAAACGGCGCAGATACGCAGTATTTT
d_call: .
cdr3_length: 16
clone_size: .
v_call: TRBV19
j_call: TRBJ2-3

cdr3_aa: CASSPDRGYGYTF
cdr3_nt: TGTGCCAGCAGCCCGGACAGGGGCTATGGCTACACCTTC
d_call: TRBD1
cdr3_length: 13
clone_size: .
v_call: TRBV9
j_call: TRBJ1-2

cdr3_aa: CASSLDRESSWF
cdr3_nt: TGTGCCAGCTCATTGGACAGGGAATCATCGTGGTTC
d_call: TRBD1
cdr3_length: 12
clone_size: .
v_call: TRBV18
j_call: TRBJ2-7

cdr3_aa: CASSVEGARYEQYF
cdr3_nt: TGTGCCAGCAGTGTGGAGGGGGCGCGCTACGAGCAGTACTTC
d_call: .
cdr3_length: 14
clone_size: few
v_call: TRBV2
j_call: TRBJ2-7

cdr3_aa: CASSQDREGNQPQHF
cdr3_nt: TGCGCCAGCAGTCAAGACAGGGAGGGCAATCAGCCCCAGCATTTT
d_call: TRBD1
cdr3_length: 15
clone_size: .
v_call: TRBV23-1
j_call: TRBJ1-5

cdr3_aa: CASSSPWSGEQYF
cdr3_nt: TGTGCCAGCAGTTCACCCTGGTCCGGCGAGCAGTACTTC
d_call: .
cdr3_length: 13
clone_size: .
v_call: TRBV27
j_call: TRBJ2-7

cdr3_aa: CASSNPRGTSGEMRAGELFF
cdr3_nt: TGTGCCAGCAGCAACCCCCGTGGGACTAGCGGGGAAATGCGTGCCGGGGAGCTGTTTTTT
d_call: TRBD2
cdr3_length: 20
clone_size: once
v_call: TRBV9
j_call: TRBJ2-2

cdr3_aa: CASSLWEGTDTQYF
cdr3_nt: TGTGCCAGCAGCTTGTGGGAGGGGACAGATACGCAGTATTTT
d_call: TRBD2
cdr3_length: 14
clone_size: .
v_call: TRBV9
j_call: TRBJ2-3

cdr3_aa: CASSVEVWNYGYTF
cdr3_nt: TGTGCCAGCAGTGTTGAGGTATGGAACTATGGCTACACCTTC
d_call: .
cdr3_length: 14
clone_size: .
v_call: TRBV6-1
j_call: TRBJ1-2

cdr3_aa: CASSLTAITGELFF
cdr3_nt: TGTGCCAGCAGTTTAACAGCTATTACCGGGGAGCTGTTTTTT
d_call: .
cdr3_length: 14
clone_size: .
v_call: TRBV28
j_call: TRBJ2-2

cdr3_aa: CASSPQGGGDQPQHF
cdr3_nt: TGTGCCAGCAGTCCCCAGGGGGGAGGAGATCAGCCCCAGCATTTT
d_call: TRBD1
cdr3_length: 15
clone_size: .
v_call: TRBV6-6
j_call: TRBJ1-5

cdr3_aa: CASSLDRQEELFF
cdr3_nt: TGTGCCAGCAGCTTAGATCGGCAGGAGGAGCTGTTTTTT
d_call: .
cdr3_length: 13
clone_size: .
v_call: TRBV11-2
j_call: TRBJ2-2

cdr3_aa: CASSYSAGTSYEQYF
cdr3_nt: TGTGCCAGCAGTTACTCAGCGGGAACTTCCTACGAGCAGTACTTC
d_call: TRBD2
cdr3_length: 15
clone_size: .
v_call: TRBV27
j_call: TRBJ2-7

cdr3_aa: CASSSPPGLGVETQYF
cdr3_nt: TGTGCCAGTAGTTCGCCCCCGGGACTAGGGGTTGAGACCCAGTACTTC
d_call: TRBD2
cdr3_length: 16
clone_size: .
v_call: TRBV19
j_call: TRBJ2-5

cdr3_aa: CASSLAQGYEAFF
cdr3_nt: TGCGCCAGCAGCTTGGCACAGGGGTATGAAGCTTTCTTT
d_call: TRBD1
cdr3_length: 13
clone_size: few
v_call: TRBV5-1
j_call: TRBJ1-1

cdr3_aa: CASSMMRGLSYNEQFF
cdr3_nt: TGTGCCAGTAGTATGATGAGGGGACTTTCCTACAATGAGCAGTTCTTC
d_call: .
cdr3_length: 16
clone_size: few
v_call: TRBV19
j_call: TRBJ2-1

cdr3_aa: CASSLGGLVITDTQYF
cdr3_nt: TGCGCCAGCAGCTTGGGGGGACTAGTTATCACAGATACGCAGTATTTT
d_call: TRBD2
cdr3_length: 16
clone_size: .
v_call: TRBV5-1
j_call: TRBJ2-3

cdr3_aa: CASSYTGNTEAFF
cdr3_nt: TGTGCCAGCAGCTACACAGGGAACACTGAAGCTTTCTTT
d_call: .
cdr3_length: 13
clone_size: .
v_call: TRBV7-9
j_call: TRBJ1-1

cdr3_aa: CASSYSRGKGEKLFF
cdr3_nt: TGTGCCAGCAGTTACTCGCGGGGGAAGGGTGAAAAACTGTTTTTT
d_call: .
cdr3_length: 15
clone_size: .
v_call: TRBV6-5
j_call: TRBJ1-4

cdr3_aa: CASRLGQYNSPLHF
cdr3_nt: TGTGCCAGCAGGCTGGGACAGTATAATTCACCCCTCCACTTT
d_call: TRBD1
cdr3_length: 14
clone_size: .
v_call: TRBV6-5
j_call: TRBJ1-6

cdr3_aa: CASSERTGARGANYGYTF
cdr3_nt: TGCGCCAGCAGCGAAAGGACAGGGGCGCGAGGGGCTAACTATGGCTACACCTTC
d_call: TRBD1
cdr3_length: 18
clone_size: .
v_call: TRBV5-1
j_call: TRBJ1-2

cdr3_aa: CASSLGPGQETQYF
cdr3_nt: TGTGCCAGCAGCTTGGGGCCGGGGCAAGAGACCCAGTACTTC
d_call: .
cdr3_length: 14
clone_size: .
v_call: TRBV5-4
j_call: TRBJ2-5

cdr3_aa: CASSLLDSSYEQYF
cdr3_nt: TGTGCCAGCAGCTTACTGGACAGCTCCTACGAGCAGTACTTC
d_call: .
cdr3_length: 14
clone_size: .
v_call: TRBV7-9
j_call: TRBJ2-7

cdr3_aa: CASTPWGGPTDTQYF
cdr3_nt: TGCGCCAGCACTCCGTGGGGGGGGCCCACAGATACGCAGTATTTT
d_call: .
cdr3_length: 15
clone_size: .
v_call: TRBV5-1
j_call: TRBJ2-3

cdr3_aa: CASSERDYGYTF
cdr3_nt: TGTGCCAGCAGTGAGAGGGACTATGGCTACACCTTC
d_call: .
cdr3_length: 12
clone_size: .
v_call: TRBV2
j_call: TRBJ1-2

cdr3_aa: CASSLEGTSNHEQYF
cdr3_nt: TGTGCCAGCAGTTTAGAGGGGACTAGTAACCACGAGCAGTACTTC
d_call: TRBD2
cdr3_length: 15
clone_size: .
v_call: TRBV27
j_call: TRBJ2-7

cdr3_aa: CASRSRTGPLNTEAFF
cdr3_nt: TGTGCCAGCAGATCTAGGACAGGACCGTTGAACACTGAAGCTTTCTTT
d_call: TRBD1
cdr3_length: 16
clone_size: .
v_call: TRBV7-8
j_call: TRBJ1-1

cdr3_aa: CSVEAQSTDTQYF
cdr3_nt: TGCAGCGTTGAAGCACAGTCCACAGATACGCAGTATTTT
d_call: .
cdr3_length: 13
clone_size: .
v_call: TRBV29-1
j_call: TRBJ2-3

cdr3_aa: CASSPQPLTDTQYF
cdr3_nt: TGTGCCAGCAGTCCCCAACCACTCACAGATACGCAGTATTTT
d_call: .
cdr3_length: 14
clone_size: .
v_call: TRBV28
j_call: TRBJ2-3

cdr3_aa: CASSQTSEQGTSTGANVLTF
cdr3_nt: TGCGCCAGCAGTCAGACAAGTGAACAGGGGACCTCCACGGGGGCCAACGTCCTGACTTTC
d_call: TRBD1
cdr3_length: 20
clone_size: once
v_call: TRBV23-1
j_call: TRBJ2-6

cdr3_aa: CAWRDRSSGNTIYF
cdr3_nt: TGTGCCTGGAGGGATAGGAGCTCTGGAAACACCATATATTTT
d_call: .
cdr3_length: 14
clone_size: .
v_call: TRBV30
j_call: TRBJ1-3

cdr3_aa: CASSFYGTSSYNEQFF
cdr3_nt: TGTGCCAGCAGTTTTTACGGGACTAGCAGCTACAATGAGCAGTTCTTC
d_call: TRBD2
cdr3_length: 16
clone_size: once
v_call: TRBV27
j_call: TRBJ2-1

cdr3_aa: CASKGAGQETQYF
cdr3_nt: TGTGCCAGCAAGGGGGCAGGCCAAGAGACCCAGTACTTC
d_call: TRBD1
cdr3_length: 13
clone_size: .
v_call: TRBV2
j_call: TRBJ2-5

cdr3_aa: CASSWTSGMSGELFF
cdr3_nt: TGTGCCAGCAGTTGGACTAGCGGGATGAGCGGGGAGCTGTTTTTT
d_call: TRBD2
cdr3_length: 15
clone_size: .
v_call: TRBV2
j_call: TRBJ2-2

cdr3_aa: CASSVSGTSGLYNEQFF
cdr3_nt: TGTGCCAGCAGCGTATCCGGGACTAGCGGGCTTTACAATGAGCAGTTCTTC
d_call: TRBD2
cdr3_length: 17
clone_size: .
v_call: TRBV9
j_call: TRBJ2-1